This T cell receptor beta chain is from a study of high-grade serous ovarian cancer treatment subgroups. The CDR3 contains 14 residues. The V gene's germline CDR1 is MNHNS and CDR2 SASEGT. Germline trimming cut 3 bases from V and 7 bases from J; bases unmatched to any gene: 1. Tumor samples were obtained before definitive surgery or chemotherapy. This clone is labeled large. Assay: immunoSEQ multiplex PCR; the TCRdb copy retains only in-frame clones and omits some. Among thousands of clones listed, around 84% were seen once. The rearrangement links TRBV6-1 to TRBJ1-6; 9 nucleotides match TRBD1. Sequencing was carried out using tumor tissue. The clonotype originates from a human donor with high-grade serous ovarian cancer. The CDR3: CASSDGTGNSPLHF. CDR3 in DNA: TGTGCCAGCAGTGACGGGACAGGGAATTCACCCCTCCACTTT.